These 28 T cell receptor beta chains originate from one sample sequenced in a study of blood T cell repertoires in COVID-19. Clones were read by immunoSEQ multiplex PCR, and TCRdb kept only the in-frame ones, dropping some. The sample holds about 59,000 clones; 79% are singletons and the top ten take 3.5%. Sample: peripheral blood. These receptors came from a man aged 60 to 75 with acute or convalescent COVID-19.

This sequence joins TRBV5-1 and TRBJ1-3; no clear D. Trimming shortened V by 0 bases and J by 0 bases, and 10 bases separated the two germline ends. This CDR3 spans 16 amino acids. In germline, CDR1 is SGHRS, CDR2 YFSETQ. The CDR3 DNA follows: TGCGCCAGCAGCTTGGAGGAGCCACGCTCTGGAAACACCATATATTTT. Its translation: CASSLEEPRSGNTIYF.

In its sample, this clone was seen a few times. The chain couples TRBV12-3 or TRBV12-4 to TRBJ1-5, with 9 nucleotides matching TRBD1. The CDR3 runs to 13 residues. The junction had 0 bases not matched to a gene; V was cut back by 4 bases and J by 5 bases. CDR3 bases: TGTGCCAGCAGTTGGACAGGGGATCAGCCCCAGCATTTT. The encoded protein is CASSWTGDQPQHF.

V usage is TRBV6-5 and J usage is TRBJ1-4; D gene ambiguous. Germline CDR1 is MNHEY and CDR2 is SVGAGI. The CDR3 is made up of 15 amino acids. Deletions cut 4 bases from V and 7 bases from J, with 16 bases between. Here the CDR3 DNA reads TGTGCCAGCAGTTCCCGCGGCCTAGCCCTTGAAAAACTGTTTTTT. Amino acid sequence: CASSSRGLALEKLFF.

The chain combines TRBV4-2 with TRBJ1-2; D possibly corresponds to TRBD1 (6 bases). Germline values: CDR1 LGHNA, CDR2 YNFKEQ. The CDR3 sequence is 15 residues long. Trimming left V 0 bases short and J 8 bases short, with 16 bases between. The CDR3: CASSQERQATGGYTF. The CDR3 bases are TGTGCCAGCAGCCAAGAGAGACAGGCCACGGGCGGCTACACCTTC.

The gene calls are TRBV28 and TRBJ1-2, with D tentatively TRBD1 (5 bases). The germline CDR1 and CDR2 sequences are MDHEN and SYDVKM. The ends were cut back, 7 bases at V and 3 bases at J, with 18 bases in the middle. This CDR3 comprises 15 residues. The CDR3 spells CASNLMGRVDYGYTF. CDR3 nucleotide sequence: TGTGCCAGCAATTTGATGGGGCGCGTGGACTATGGCTACACCTTC.

The chain couples TRBV7-2 to TRBJ2-1; 16 bases agree with TRBD2. J gave up 9 bases and V 5 bases, and 4 bases lay outside the gene matches. The length of the CDR3 is 15 residues. Germline V gene sequence: CDR1 SGHTA, CDR2 FQGNSA. CDR3 protein: CASSPGTSGRGEQFF. The CDR3 DNA reads as TGTGCCAGCAGCCCTGGGACTAGCGGGAGGGGTGAGCAGTTCTTC. The whole variable domain, remainder taken from reference TRBV7-2 and TRBJ2-1, is GAGVSQSPSNKVTEKGKDVELRCDPISGHTALYWYRQSLGQGLEFLIYFQGNSAPDKSGLPSDRFSAERTGGSVSTLTIQRTQQEDSAVYLCASSPGTSGRGEQFFGPGTRLTVL.

V usage is TRBV5-6 and J usage is TRBJ1-2, with 8 bases matching TRBD1. V dropped 4 bases and J dropped 2; count of bases not matched to a gene: 7. Germline values: CDR1 SGHDT, CDR2 YYEEEE. This CDR3 is built from 15 residues. The CDR3 bases are TGTGCCAGCAGCCAAACAGGGGGATTGAACTATGGCTACACCTTC. It encodes CASSQTGGLNYGYTF.

The chain links TRBV5-4 to TRBJ1-4, with 7 nucleotides matching TRBD1. The germline V gene has CDR1 SGHNT and CDR2 YYREEE (reference sequence). The CDR3 length is 13 residues. With V trimmed by 2 bases and J by 8 bases, 3 bases remained unmatched. The CDR3 sequence: CASSLGTDEKLFF. CDR3 DNA: TGTGCCAGCAGCTTAGGGACAGACGAAAAACTGTTTTTT.

The chain has TRBV4-2 and TRBJ2-7; 10 nucleotides agree with TRBD1. CDR1 is LGHNA, CDR2 YNFKEQ, per germline. V lost 1 base, J lost 5 bases, and 5 bases stayed unmatched. The CDR3 extends over 15 amino acids. Written as DNA, the CDR3 is TGTGCCAGCAGCCAAGTGGGGGACAGGGGCCACGAGCAGTACTTC. It yields the protein CASSQVGDRGHEQYF.

This clone was seen a handful of times. The rearrangement links TRBV10-2 to TRBJ1-5; unclear D gene. Germline V lookup: CDR1 WSHSY, CDR2 SAAADI. This CDR3 region has 15 residues. V was shortened by 3 bases and J by 0 bases, with 9 bases between the two germline ends. In DNA, the CDR3 is TGCGCCAGCAGTGAAGGAGGTTATAGCAATCAGCCCCAGCATTTT. Translating it yields CASSEGGYSNQPQHF.

The V and J genes are TRBV5-6 and TRBJ2-5, with TRBD1 matching over 7 bases. Germline CDR1 reads SGHDT; CDR2 reads YYEEEE. This CDR3 spans 13 amino acids. V shed 4 bases and J 5 bases; nucleotides not matched to a gene: 5. The CDR3: CASSDRVWETQYF. DNA for the CDR3: TGTGCCAGCAGCGACAGGGTTTGGGAGACCCAGTACTTC.

This sequence joins TRBV9 and TRBJ1-4; tentatively, D is TRBD1 (5 bases). CDR3 length: 13 residues. V was shortened by 0 bases and J by 6 bases, with 6 bases between the two germline ends. The germline V gene encodes CDR1 SGDLS and CDR2 YYNGEE. Here the CDR3 reads CASSVGGDEKLFF. The DNA for the CDR3 is TGTGCCAGCAGCGTAGGGGGCGATGAAAAACTGTTTTTT.

This chain connects TRBV4-2 to TRBJ1-5; D is perhaps TRBD1 (6 bases). V gave up 0 bases and J gave up 2 bases, with 11 bases separating them. In germline, CDR1 is LGHNA, CDR2 YNFKEQ. The CDR3 covers 16 residues. The CDR3 region has the DNA TGTGCCAGCAGCCAAGAAGCAGGGGCCGGCAATCAGCCCCAGCATTTT. This translates into CASSQEAGAGNQPQHF.

This clone turned up a few times. The rearrangement uses TRBV5-1 and TRBJ2-1; 9 bases agree with TRBD2. The CDR3 extends over 14 amino acids. The trim removed 5 bases at V and 6 bases at J, leaving 6 bases unmatched. Germline CDR1 SGHRS, CDR2 YFSETQ. This chain's CDR3 is CASSTLAGANEQFF. The CDR3 coding sequence is TGCGCCAGCAGTACCTTAGCGGGAGCCAATGAGCAGTTCTTC.

This clone was counted once. The rearrangement joins TRBV3-1 (or the pseudogene TRBV3-2) to TRBJ2-1, with a possible D match to TRBD2 (5 bases). The germline V gene encodes CDR1 LGHDT and CDR2 YNNKEL (reference sequence). The CDR3 covers 13 residues. Trimming pared 1 base from V and 12 bases from J, leaving 13 bases between. The CDR3, as DNA: TGTGCCAGCAGCCAAGCCACATCCGGAGGGCAGTTCTTC. Its translation: CASSQATSGGQFF.

Written as DNA, the CDR3 is TGTGCCAGCAGCTTGGTAGGCGCGGACTATGGCTACACCTTC. It translates to CASSLVGADYGYTF. V gene TRBV5-4 combines with J gene TRBJ1-2; D is undetermined. V was clipped by 0 bases and J by 3 bases, with 9 bases between them. From germline, CDR1 is SGHNT and CDR2 YYREEE (reference sequence). The CDR3 spans 14 residues.

The CDR3 nucleotides are TGTGCCAGCTCACCACAACAGGGGGTGGGCACTGAAGCTTTCTTT. Translation gives CASSPQQGVGTEAFF. The rearrangement joins TRBV18 to TRBJ1-1, with 8 bases identical to TRBD1. Unmatched junction bases numbered 5, after V lost 1 base and J lost 4 bases. This CDR3 is built from 15 residues. CDR1 and CDR2 (germline): KGHSH, LQKENI.

This clone has a single count. The V call is TRBV10-3, the J call TRBJ1-1; 7 nucleotides line up with TRBD1. Germline V gene lookup returns CDR1 ENHRY and CDR2 SYGVKD. The CDR3 has 14 residues. V shed 5 bases and J 5 bases; nucleotides not matched to a gene: 8. Here the CDR3 reads CAISFTGVGTEAFF. The CDR3 DNA reads TGTGCCATCAGTTTTACAGGGGTGGGGACTGAAGCTTTCTTT.

The chain employs TRBV19 and TRBJ1-4; possible D gene TRBD1, 5 bases. V was trimmed by 3 bases and J by 3 bases, leaving 14 bases between them. The CDR3 is 16 amino acids. Germline values: CDR1 LNHDA, CDR2 SQIVND (reference sequence). The CDR3 protein is CASSMEGKGSNEKLFF. CDR3 DNA sequence: TGTGCCAGTAGTATGGAGGGAAAGGGGTCTAATGAAAAACTGTTTTTT. The whole variable domain, filled in from reference TRBV19 and TRBJ1-4, reads DGGITQSPKYLFRKEGQNVTLSCEQNLNHDAMYWYRQDPGQGLRLIYYSQIVNDFQKGDIAEGYSVSREKKESFPLTVTSAQKNPTAFYLCASSMEGKGSNEKLFFGSGTQLSVL.

Regarding this clone: The sample contains more than one DNA sequence encoding this CDR3. This sequence joins TRBV12-3 or TRBV12-4 and TRBJ1-2; D is unresolved. The CDR3 is 13 residues long. V was pared by 1 base and J by 1 base, with 4 bases between. For the CDR3, the DNA is TGTGCCAGCAGTTTAGGCAGTAACTATGGCTACACCTTC. Its protein is CASSLGSNYGYTF.

This sequence joins TRBV4-3 and TRBJ2-1; tentative D call: TRBD2 (6 bases). The CDR3 is 16 amino acids. CDR1 is LGHNA, CDR2 YSLEER, per germline. Trimming pared 2 bases from V and 5 bases from J, leaving 16 bases between. The CDR3 region has the DNA TGCGCCAGCAGCCAACTTAGCGGTTTGGGCAACAATGAGCAGTTCTTC. Amino acids: CASSQLSGLGNNEQFF.

V gene TRBV6-5 combines with J gene TRBJ1-2, with 12 bases aligning to TRBD1. Trimming removed 5 bases from V and 8 bases from J; junction bases left unmatched: 9. This CDR3 is built from 15 residues. The germline gives CDR1 MNHEY, CDR2 SVGAGI. Here the CDR3 DNA reads TGTGCCAGCAGTATTACGGGACAGGGGGCGAGCGGCTACACCTTC. Amino acids: CASSITGQGASGYTF.

V and J are TRBV25-1 and TRBJ2-5; a weak D match, TRBD1 (5 bases). V was pared by 6 bases and J by 5 bases, with 19 bases between. Germline CDR1 reads MGHDK; CDR2 reads SYGVNS. This CDR3 is built from 15 residues. CDR3: CASRKGPKGTETQYF. The CDR3 DNA sequence: TGTGCCAGCAGAAAGGGGCCGAAAGGAACGGAGACCCAGTACTTC. Using reference TRBV25-1 and TRBJ2-5 for the parts outside the CDR3, the full variable domain is EADIYQTPRYLVIGTGKKITLECSQTMGHDKMYWYQQDPGMELHLIHYSYGVNSTEKGDLSSESTVSRIRTEHFPLTLESARPSHTSQYLCASRKGPKGTETQYFGPGTRLLVL.

The chain joins TRBV7-9 to TRBJ1-2; tentative D call: TRBD1 (5 bases). Germline V lookup: CDR1 SEHNR, CDR2 FQNEAQ (reference sequence). Deletions cut 0 bases from V and 8 bases from J, with 7 bases between. The length of the CDR3 is 12 residues. The CDR3 DNA sequence: TGTGCCAGCAGCTTAGCGCAGGGAGGCTACACCTTC. Its protein product is CASSLAQGGYTF.

The chain combines TRBV5-4 with TRBJ2-7; 9 nucleotides match TRBD1. The germline CDR1 and CDR2 sequences are SGHNT and YYREEE (reference sequence). The CDR3 totals 13 residues. The V segment lost 4 bases and the J segment 5 bases; nucleotides outside the gene matches: 4. The CDR3 coding sequence is TGTGCCAGCAGCGGGGACAGGGCCAACGAGCAGTACTTC. Amino acids: CASSGDRANEQYF.

The chain combines TRBV6-5 with TRBJ1-3; 8 bases line up with TRBD1. Germline lookup yields CDR1 MNHEY and CDR2 SVGAGI. With V trimmed by 6 bases and J by 8 bases, 12 bases remained unmatched. CDR3 length: 15 residues. DNA for the CDR3: TGTGCCAGCAGGGCAGGACAGGGACCGAGGTACACCATATATTTT. Amino acid sequence: CASRAGQGPRYTIYF.

This sequence joins TRBV11-1 and TRBJ2-7; 10 bases are a match to TRBD2. This CDR3 has 14 amino acids. Losses at the gene ends were 10 bases for V and 3 bases for J; bases not matched to a gene: 9. Germline V gene data show CDR1 as SGHAT and CDR2 as FQDESV (reference sequence). CDR3 amino acids: CATQRASGSYEQYF. The CDR3 coding sequence is TGTGCCACCCAGAGGGCTAGCGGGAGCTACGAGCAGTACTTC.

J is TRBJ1-4 and V is TRBV27, with 8 bases lining up with TRBD1. In germline, CDR1 is MNHEY, CDR2 SMNVEV (reference sequence). The CDR3 has 15 amino acids. Germline trimming cut 4 bases from V and 8 bases from J; bases unmatched to any gene: 9. In nucleotides, the CDR3 is TGTGCCAGCAGTTCCCTACAGGGGGAAAGAGAAAAACTGTTTTTT. It yields the protein CASSSLQGEREKLFF.